The 8 T cell receptor beta chains presented below share a single source sample, sequenced in a study of identical twins. TCRdb reanalysed the 5' RACE reads using MiXCR and keeps one entry per CDR3 protein. This repertoire shows about 550,000 distinct CDR3 sequences, 20% to 25% found once; its top ten account for approximately 0.52%. A further study also used this sample, focusing on yellow fever vaccine responses in identical twins.

Sequencing used CD4+ T cells sorted from blood. Receptors originate from a woman between 18 and 29 years old in good health.

A few counts support this clonotype. The CDR3 sequence is CASSSRTSGSGYEQYF. The CDR3 nucleotides are TGTGCCAGCAGCTCCCGGACTAGCGGGAGCGGCTACGAGCAGTACTTC. The V call is TRBV7-6, the J call TRBJ2-7; 13 nucleotides line up with TRBD2. Germline CDR1 reads SGHVS; CDR2 reads FNYEAQ. The trim removed 4 bases at V and 3 bases at J, leaving 6 bases unmatched. The CDR3 consists of 16 residues.

This clonotype was picked up a small number of times. The V gene is TRBV12-3 or TRBV12-4, the J gene TRBJ2-7; D gene ambiguous. This CDR3 has 12 residues. V was pared by 6 bases and J by 3 bases, with 9 bases between. The CDR3 DNA reads TGTGCCAGCAGCCCGGACCTCTACGAGCAGTACGTC. Translated, it gives CASSPDLYEQYV.

This clonotype was detected a few times. This sequence joins TRBV28 and TRBJ1-5, with D maybe TRBD1 (6 bases). Germline V gene sequence: CDR1 MDHEN, CDR2 SYDVKM. Trimming left V 10 bases short and J 4 bases short, with 17 bases between. The length of the CDR3 is 14 residues. CDR3 in DNA: TGTGCCACCTATTACAGGGTTGGGAATCAGCCCCAGCATTTT. Translation: CATYYRVGNQPQHF. Combining the CDR3 with reference TRBV28 and TRBJ1-5 gives the whole variable domain DVKVTQSSRYLVKRTGEKVFLECVQDMDHENMFWYRQDPGLGLRLIYFSYDVKMKEKGDIPEGYSVSREKKERFSLILESASTNQTSMYLCATYYRVGNQPQHFGDGTRLSIL.

J is TRBJ2-1 and V is TRBV20-1; no definite D call. The CDR3 totals 11 residues. V shed 5 bases and J shed 8 bases, with 10 bases lying between them. The V gene's germline CDR1 is DFQATT and CDR2 SNEGSKA (reference sequence). CDR3 in DNA: TGCAGTGCTCAGAGGTCCCATGAGCAGTTCTTC. Encoded protein: CSAQRSHEQFF.

This clonotype appeared a few times. The chain combines TRBV2 with TRBJ1-6; 11 bases map to TRBD1. Trimming at V came to 1 base and at J to 9 bases, leaving 2 bases not matched to a gene. There are 15 residues in the CDR3. Germline-derived CDR1 and CDR2 are SNHLY and FYNNEI. The CDR3: CASSEEGQGVSPLHF. The CDR3 DNA reads as TGTGCCAGCAGTGAAGAGGGACAGGGGGTTTCACCCCTCCACTTT.

The chain carries TRBV11-3 and TRBJ1-2, with 7 bases lining up with TRBD1. Unmatched junction bases numbered 9, after V lost 6 bases and J lost 8 bases. Germline V gene sequence: CDR1 SGHNT, CDR2 YENEEA. The CDR3 spans 13 residues. CDR3 loop: CASRQGTFCGYTF. The CDR3 region has the DNA TGTGCCAGCAGACAGGGGACCTTCTGCGGCTACACCTTC.

The table lists this clonotype with a count of one. V and J are TRBV25-1 and TRBJ2-2, with D tentatively TRBD2 (5 bases). Per the germline V gene, CDR1 is MGHDK and CDR2 is SYGVNS. The germline V and J ends were trimmed by 6 bases and 4 bases, with 6 bases remaining between them. CDR3 length: 12 amino acids. For the CDR3, the DNA is TGTGCCAGCAGGGACTTCACCGGGGAGCTGTTTTTT. As protein: CASRDFTGELFF.

This clonotype was found a few times. This chain joins TRBV5-1 and TRBJ2-1, with 12 bases lining up with TRBD2. The CDR3 sequence is 18 residues long. V dropped 0 bases and J dropped 5; count of bases not matched to a gene: 9. Germline-derived CDR1 and CDR2 are SGHRS and YFSETQ. The CDR3 bases are TGCGCCAGCAGCTTGGGTTGGACTAGCGGGAAAGGAAACAATGAGCAGTTCTTC. Translation gives CASSLGWTSGKGNNEQFF.